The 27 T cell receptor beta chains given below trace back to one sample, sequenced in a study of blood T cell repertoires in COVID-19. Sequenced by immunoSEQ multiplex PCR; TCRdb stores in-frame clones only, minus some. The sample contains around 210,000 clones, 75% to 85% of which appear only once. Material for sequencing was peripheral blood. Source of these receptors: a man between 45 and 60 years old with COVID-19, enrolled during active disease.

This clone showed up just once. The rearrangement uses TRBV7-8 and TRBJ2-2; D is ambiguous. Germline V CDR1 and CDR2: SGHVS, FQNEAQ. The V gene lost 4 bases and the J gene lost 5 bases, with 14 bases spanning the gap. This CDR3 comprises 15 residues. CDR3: CASSSWLGLTGELFF. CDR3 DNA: TGTGCCAGCAGCTCGTGGCTAGGCTTAACCGGGGAGCTGTTTTTT. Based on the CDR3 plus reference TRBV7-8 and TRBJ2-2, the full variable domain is GAGVSQSPRYKVAKRGQDVALRCDPISGHVSLFWYQQALGQGPEFLTYFQNEAQLDKSGLPSDRFFAERPEGSVSTLKIQRTQQEDSAVYLCASSSWLGLTGELFFGEGSRLTVL.

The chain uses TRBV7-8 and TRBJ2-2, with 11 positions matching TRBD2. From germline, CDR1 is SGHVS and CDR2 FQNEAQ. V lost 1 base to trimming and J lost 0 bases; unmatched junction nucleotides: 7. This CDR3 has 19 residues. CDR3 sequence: CASSLGLAGTASNTGELFF. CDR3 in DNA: TGTGCCAGCAGCTTAGGACTAGCGGGGACCGCATCGAACACCGGGGAGCTGTTTTTT.

CDR3: CSVSPTGTNTEAFF. CDR3 bases: TGCAGCGTGTCCCCGACAGGGACGAACACTGAAGCTTTCTTT. The chain couples TRBV29-1 to TRBJ1-1; 7 bases map to TRBD1. CDR1 and CDR2 (germline): SQVTM, ANQGSEA. The CDR3 covers 14 residues. J gave up 1 base and V 6 bases, and 8 bases lay outside the gene matches.

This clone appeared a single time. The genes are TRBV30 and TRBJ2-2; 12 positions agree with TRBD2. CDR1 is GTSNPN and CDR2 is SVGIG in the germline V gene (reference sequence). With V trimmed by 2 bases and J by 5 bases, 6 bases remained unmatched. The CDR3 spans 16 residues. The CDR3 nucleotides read TGTGCCTGGAGTCCCCTAGCGGGGGGGCGGACCGGGGAGCTGTTTTTT. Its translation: CAWSPLAGGRTGELFF.

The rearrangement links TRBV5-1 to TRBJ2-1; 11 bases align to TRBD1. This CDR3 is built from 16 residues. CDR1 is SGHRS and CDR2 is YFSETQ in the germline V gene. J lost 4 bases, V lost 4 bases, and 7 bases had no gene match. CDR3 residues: CASSLQGQGVYNEQFF. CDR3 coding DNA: TGCGCCAGCAGCCTGCAGGGACAGGGGGTTTACAATGAGCAGTTCTTC.

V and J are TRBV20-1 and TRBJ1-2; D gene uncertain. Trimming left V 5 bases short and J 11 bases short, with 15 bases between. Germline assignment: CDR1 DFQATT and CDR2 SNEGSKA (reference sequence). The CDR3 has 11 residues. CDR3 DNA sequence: TGCAGTGCTGGCCCTTACCTGGAGTACACCTTC. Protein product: CSAGPYLEYTF.

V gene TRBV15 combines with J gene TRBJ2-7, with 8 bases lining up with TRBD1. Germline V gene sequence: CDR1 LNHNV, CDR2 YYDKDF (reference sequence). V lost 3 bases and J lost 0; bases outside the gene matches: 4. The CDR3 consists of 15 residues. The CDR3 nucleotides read TGTGCCACCAGCAGGACAGGGGCCAGCTCCTACGAGCAGTACTTC. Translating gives CATSRTGASSYEQYF.

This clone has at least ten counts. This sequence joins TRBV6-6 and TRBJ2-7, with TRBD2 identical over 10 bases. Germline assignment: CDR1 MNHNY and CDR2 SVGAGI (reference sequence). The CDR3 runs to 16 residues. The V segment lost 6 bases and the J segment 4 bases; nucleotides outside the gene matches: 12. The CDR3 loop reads CASSPPPGLASYEQYF. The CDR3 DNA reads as TGTGCCAGCAGCCCCCCACCGGGACTAGCGTCTTACGAGCAGTACTTC.

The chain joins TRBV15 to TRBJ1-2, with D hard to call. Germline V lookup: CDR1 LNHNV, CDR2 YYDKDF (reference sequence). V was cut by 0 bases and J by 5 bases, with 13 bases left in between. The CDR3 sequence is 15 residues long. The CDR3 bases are TGTGCCACCAGCAGAGAACTTGGCAGAGGGTATGGCTACACCTTC. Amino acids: CATSRELGRGYGYTF.

For the CDR3, the DNA is TGTGCCAGCAGTGTAGGGCGGGGCAGCACAGATACGCAGTATTTT. The encoded protein is CASSVGRGSTDTQYF. V usage is TRBV2 and J usage is TRBJ2-3, with D maybe TRBD2 (6 bases). Germline V gene data show CDR1 as SNHLY and CDR2 as FYNNEI. The CDR3 is 15 amino acids. The germline V and J ends were trimmed by 4 bases and 0 bases, with 11 bases remaining between them.

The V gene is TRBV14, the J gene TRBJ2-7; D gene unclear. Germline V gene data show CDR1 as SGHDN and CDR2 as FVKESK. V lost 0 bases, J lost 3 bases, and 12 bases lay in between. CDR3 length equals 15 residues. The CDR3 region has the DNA TGTGCCAGCAGCCAAGATCTGGCCAGGAACTACGAGCAGTACTTC. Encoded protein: CASSQDLARNYEQYF. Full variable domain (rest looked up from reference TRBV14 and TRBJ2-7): EAGVTQFPSHSVIEKGQTVTLRCDPISGHDNLYWYRRVMGKEIKFLLHFVKESKQDESGMPNNRFLAERTGGTYSTLKVQPAELEDSGVYFCASSQDLARNYEQYFGPGTRLTVT.

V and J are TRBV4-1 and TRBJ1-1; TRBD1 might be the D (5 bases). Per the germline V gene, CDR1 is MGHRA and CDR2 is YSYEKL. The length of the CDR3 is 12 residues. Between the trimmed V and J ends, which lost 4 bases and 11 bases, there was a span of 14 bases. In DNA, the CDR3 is TGCGCCAGCAGCCGGGAGGTGGGGGTCGCTTTCTTT. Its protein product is CASSREVGVAFF.

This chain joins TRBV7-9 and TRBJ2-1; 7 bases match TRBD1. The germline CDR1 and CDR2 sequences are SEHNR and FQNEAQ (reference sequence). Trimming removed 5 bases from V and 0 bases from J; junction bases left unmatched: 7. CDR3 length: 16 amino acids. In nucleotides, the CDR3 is TGTGCCAGCAGCACACAGGGGTCTCCCTCCTACAATGAGCAGTTCTTC. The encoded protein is CASSTQGSPSYNEQFF.

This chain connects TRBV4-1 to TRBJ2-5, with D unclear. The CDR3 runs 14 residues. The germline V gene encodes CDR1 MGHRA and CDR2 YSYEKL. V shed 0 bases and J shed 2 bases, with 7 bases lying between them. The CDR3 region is CASSQDGRQETQYF. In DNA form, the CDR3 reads TGCGCCAGCAGCCAAGATGGCAGGCAAGAGACCCAGTACTTC.

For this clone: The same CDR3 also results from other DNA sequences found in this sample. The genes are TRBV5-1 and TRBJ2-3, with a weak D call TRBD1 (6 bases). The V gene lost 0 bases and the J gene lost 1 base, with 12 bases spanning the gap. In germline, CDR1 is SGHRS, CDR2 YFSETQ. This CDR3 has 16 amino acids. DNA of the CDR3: TGCGCCAGCAGCTTGGAAGGCAGGGGTGGCACAGATACGCAGTATTTT. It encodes CASSLEGRGGTDTQYF.

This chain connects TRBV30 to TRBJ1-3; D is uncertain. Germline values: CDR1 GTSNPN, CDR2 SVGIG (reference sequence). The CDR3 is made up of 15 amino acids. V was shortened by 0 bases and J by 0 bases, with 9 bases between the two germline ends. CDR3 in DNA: TGTGCCTGGAGTGTACTCTCTGGCTCTGGAAACACCATATATTTT. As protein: CAWSVLSGSGNTIYF.

The CDR3 spells CASSLATSGVGELFF. The CDR3, as DNA: TGTGCCAGCAGCTTGGCCACTAGCGGGGTTGGGGAGCTGTTTTTT. The chain employs TRBV5-4 and TRBJ2-2; TRBD2 aligns across 10 bases. Per the germline V gene, CDR1 is SGHNT and CDR2 is YYREEE (reference sequence). The CDR3 has 15 amino acids. V lost 0 bases, J lost 8 bases, and 4 bases stayed unmatched.

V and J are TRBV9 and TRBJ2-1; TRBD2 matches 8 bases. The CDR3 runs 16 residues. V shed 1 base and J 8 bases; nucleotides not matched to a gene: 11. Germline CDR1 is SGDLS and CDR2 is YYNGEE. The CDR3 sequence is CASSVYGGGSLHEQFF. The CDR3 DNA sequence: TGTGCCAGCAGCGTATATGGCGGGGGGAGTCTCCATGAGCAGTTCTTC.

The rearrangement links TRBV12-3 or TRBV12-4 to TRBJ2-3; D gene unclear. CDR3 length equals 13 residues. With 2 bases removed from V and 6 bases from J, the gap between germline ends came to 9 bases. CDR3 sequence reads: CASSLLGRDTQYF. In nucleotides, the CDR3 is TGTGCCAGCAGTTTATTGGGCCGGGATACGCAGTATTTT.

The DNA of the CDR3 is TGTGCCAGCAGGCCCCGGGACAGCACCTACGAGCAGTACTTC. Translating it yields CASRPRDSTYEQYF. The chain joins TRBV2 to TRBJ2-7, with 7 bases that match TRBD1. V shed 6 bases and J 2 bases; nucleotides not matched to a gene: 7. The CDR3 loop spans 14 amino acids. Germline-derived CDR1 and CDR2 are SNHLY and FYNNEI.

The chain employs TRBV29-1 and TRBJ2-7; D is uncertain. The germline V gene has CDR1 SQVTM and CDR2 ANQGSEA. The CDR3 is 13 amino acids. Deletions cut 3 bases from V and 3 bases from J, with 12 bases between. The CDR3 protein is CSVEVTVFYEQYF. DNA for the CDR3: TGCAGCGTTGAGGTTACAGTCTTCTACGAGCAGTACTTC.

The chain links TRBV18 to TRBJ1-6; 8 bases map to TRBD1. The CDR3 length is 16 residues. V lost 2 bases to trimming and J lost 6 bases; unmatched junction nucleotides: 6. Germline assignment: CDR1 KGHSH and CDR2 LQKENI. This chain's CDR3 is CASSPDRGIGNSPLHF. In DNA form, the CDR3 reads TGTGCCAGCTCACCAGACAGGGGTATCGGTAATTCACCCCTCCACTTT.

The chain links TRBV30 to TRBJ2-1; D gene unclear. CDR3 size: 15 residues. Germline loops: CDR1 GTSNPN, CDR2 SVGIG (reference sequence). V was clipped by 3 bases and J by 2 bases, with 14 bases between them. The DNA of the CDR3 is TGTGCCTGGAGGCAATCCCTCAGGACCTACAATGAGCAGTTCTTC. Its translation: CAWRQSLRTYNEQFF.

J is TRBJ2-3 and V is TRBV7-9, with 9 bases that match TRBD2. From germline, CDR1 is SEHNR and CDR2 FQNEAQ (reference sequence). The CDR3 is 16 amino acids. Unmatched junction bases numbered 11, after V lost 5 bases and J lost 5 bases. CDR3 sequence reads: CASSPEAGGLIDTQYF. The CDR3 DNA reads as TGTGCCAGCAGCCCAGAGGCGGGGGGGCTCATAGATACGCAGTATTTT.

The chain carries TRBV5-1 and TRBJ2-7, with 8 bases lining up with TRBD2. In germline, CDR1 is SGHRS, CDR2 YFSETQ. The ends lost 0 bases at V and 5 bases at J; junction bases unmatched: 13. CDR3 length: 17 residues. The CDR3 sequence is CASSLGLAGPPSNEQYF. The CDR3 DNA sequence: TGCGCCAGCAGCTTGGGTCTAGCGGGTCCGCCTAGTAACGAGCAGTACTTC.

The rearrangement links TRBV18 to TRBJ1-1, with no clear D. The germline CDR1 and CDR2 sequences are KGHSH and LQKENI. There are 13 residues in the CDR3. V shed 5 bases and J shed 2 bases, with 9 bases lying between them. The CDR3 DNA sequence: TGTGCCAGCTCAAACCAGGTTAACACTGAAGCTTTCTTT. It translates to CASSNQVNTEAFF.

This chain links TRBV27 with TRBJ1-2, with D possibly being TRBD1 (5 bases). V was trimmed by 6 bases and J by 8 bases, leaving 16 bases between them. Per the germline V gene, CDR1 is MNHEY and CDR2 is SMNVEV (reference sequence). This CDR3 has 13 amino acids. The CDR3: CASSQRGGGGYTF. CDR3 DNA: TGTGCCAGCAGCCAAAGGGGAGGTGGAGGCTACACCTTC.